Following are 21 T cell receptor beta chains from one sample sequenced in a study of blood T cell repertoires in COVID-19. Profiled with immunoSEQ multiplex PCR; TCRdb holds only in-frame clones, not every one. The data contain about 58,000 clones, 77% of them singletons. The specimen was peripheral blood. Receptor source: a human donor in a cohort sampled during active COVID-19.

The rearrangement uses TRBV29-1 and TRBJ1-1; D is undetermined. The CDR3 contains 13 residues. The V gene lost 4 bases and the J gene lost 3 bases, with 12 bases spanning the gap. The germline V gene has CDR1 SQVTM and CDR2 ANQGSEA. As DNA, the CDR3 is TGCAGCGTTGGGAGAGGGTTTGACACTGAAGCTTTCTTT. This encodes CSVGRGFDTEAFF.

The DNA for the CDR3 is TGTGCCAGTACTCCTTACAGGGGGCCGGGGACCGGGGAGCTGTTTTTT. Encoded protein: CASTPYRGPGTGELFF. The chain links TRBV19 to TRBJ2-2; 9 bases fit TRBD1. Germline lookup yields CDR1 LNHDA and CDR2 SQIVND (reference sequence). This CDR3 comprises 16 residues. J lost 5 bases, V lost 7 bases, and 11 bases had no gene match.

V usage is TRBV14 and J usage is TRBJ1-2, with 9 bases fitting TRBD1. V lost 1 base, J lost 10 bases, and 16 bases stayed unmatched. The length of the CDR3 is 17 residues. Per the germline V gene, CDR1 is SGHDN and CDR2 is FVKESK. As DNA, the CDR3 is TGTGCCAGCAGCCAAGGGAGGAACAGGGGGCTTGGGAAAATCTACACCTTC. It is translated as CASSQGRNRGLGKIYTF.

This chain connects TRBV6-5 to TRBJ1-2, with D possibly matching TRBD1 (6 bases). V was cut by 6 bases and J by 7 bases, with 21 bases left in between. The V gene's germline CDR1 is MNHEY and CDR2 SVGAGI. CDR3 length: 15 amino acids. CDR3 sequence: CASSPHNTGMGGYTF. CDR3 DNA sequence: TGTGCCAGCAGCCCCCACAATACAGGGATGGGTGGCTACACCTTC.

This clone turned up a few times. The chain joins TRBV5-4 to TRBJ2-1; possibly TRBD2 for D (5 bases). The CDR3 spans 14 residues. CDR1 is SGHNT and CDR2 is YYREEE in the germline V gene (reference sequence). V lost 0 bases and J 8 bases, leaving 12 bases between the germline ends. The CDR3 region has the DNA TGTGCCAGCAGCTTGGGACCGGGATCAGATGAGCAGTTCTTC. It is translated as CASSLGPGSDEQFF.

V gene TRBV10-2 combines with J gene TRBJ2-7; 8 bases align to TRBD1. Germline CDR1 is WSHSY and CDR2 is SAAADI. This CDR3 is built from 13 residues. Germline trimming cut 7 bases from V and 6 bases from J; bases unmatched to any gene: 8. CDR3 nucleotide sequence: TGCGCCAGCACTGGAACAGGGGGAGGCGAGCAGTACTTC. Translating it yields CASTGTGGGEQYF.

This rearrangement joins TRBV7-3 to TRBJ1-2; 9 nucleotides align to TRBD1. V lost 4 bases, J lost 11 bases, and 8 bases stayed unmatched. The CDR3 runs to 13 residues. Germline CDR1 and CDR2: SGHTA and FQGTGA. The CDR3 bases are TGTGCCAGCAGCTCCGGGACAGGGTCCCGGTACACCTTC. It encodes CASSSGTGSRYTF.

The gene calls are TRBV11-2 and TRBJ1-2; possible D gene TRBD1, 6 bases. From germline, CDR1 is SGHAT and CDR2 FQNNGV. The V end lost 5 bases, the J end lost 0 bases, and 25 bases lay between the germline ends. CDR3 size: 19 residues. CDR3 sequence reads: CASSPYLDSSASPNYGYTF. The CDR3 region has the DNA TGTGCCAGCAGCCCGTATTTGGACAGTTCCGCTTCACCTAACTATGGCTACACCTTC.

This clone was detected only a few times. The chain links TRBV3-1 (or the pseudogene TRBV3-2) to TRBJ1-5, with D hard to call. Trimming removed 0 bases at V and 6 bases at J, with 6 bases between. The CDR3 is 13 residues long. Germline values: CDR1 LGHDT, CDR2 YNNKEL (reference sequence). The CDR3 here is CASSQDTSQPQHF. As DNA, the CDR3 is TGTGCCAGCAGCCAAGATACAAGTCAGCCCCAGCATTTT.

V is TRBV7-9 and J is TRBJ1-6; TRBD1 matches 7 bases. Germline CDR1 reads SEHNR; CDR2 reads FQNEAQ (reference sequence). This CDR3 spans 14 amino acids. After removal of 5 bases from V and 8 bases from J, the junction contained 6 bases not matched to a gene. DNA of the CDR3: TGTGCCAGCAGCCTGGACAGGAAAGATTCACCCCTCCACTTT. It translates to CASSLDRKDSPLHF. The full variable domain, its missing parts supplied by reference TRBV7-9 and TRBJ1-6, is DTGVSQNPRHKITKRGQNVTFRCDPISEHNRLYWYRQTLGQGPEFLTYFQNEAQLEKSRLLSDRFSAERPKGSFSTLEIQRTEQGDSAMYLCASSLDRKDSPLHFGNGTRLTVT.

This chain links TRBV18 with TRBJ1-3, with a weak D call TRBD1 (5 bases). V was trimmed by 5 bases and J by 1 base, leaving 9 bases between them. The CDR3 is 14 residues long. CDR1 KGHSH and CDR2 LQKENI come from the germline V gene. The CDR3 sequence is CASSSQGSGNTIYF. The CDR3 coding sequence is TGTGCCAGCTCATCGCAGGGATCTGGAAACACCATATATTTT.

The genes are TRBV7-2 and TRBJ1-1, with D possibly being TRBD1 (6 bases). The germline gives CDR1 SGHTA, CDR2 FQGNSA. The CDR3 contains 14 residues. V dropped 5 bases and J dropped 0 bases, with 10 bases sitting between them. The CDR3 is CASSPDSLNTEAFF. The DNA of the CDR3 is TGTGCCAGCAGCCCGGACAGTCTGAACACTGAAGCTTTCTTT.

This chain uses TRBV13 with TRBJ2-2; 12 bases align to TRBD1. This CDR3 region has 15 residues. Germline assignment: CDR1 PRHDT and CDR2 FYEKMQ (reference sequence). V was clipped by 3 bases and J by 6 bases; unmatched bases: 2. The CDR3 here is CASSLGQGAAGELFF. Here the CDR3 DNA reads TGTGCCAGCAGCTTGGGACAGGGGGCTGCCGGGGAGCTGTTTTTT.

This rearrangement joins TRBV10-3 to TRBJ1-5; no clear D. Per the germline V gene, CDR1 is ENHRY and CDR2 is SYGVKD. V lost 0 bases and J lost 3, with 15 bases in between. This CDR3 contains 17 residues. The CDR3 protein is CAISESEGTGTNQPQHF. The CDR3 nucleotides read TGTGCCATCAGTGAGTCTGAGGGAACGGGAACCAATCAGCCCCAGCATTTT.

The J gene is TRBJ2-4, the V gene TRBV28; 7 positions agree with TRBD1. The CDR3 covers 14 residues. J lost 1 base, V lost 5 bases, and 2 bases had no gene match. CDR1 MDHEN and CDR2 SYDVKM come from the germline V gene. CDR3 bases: TGTGCCAGCAGTGAGGGGGCGGCCAAAAACATTCAGTACTTC. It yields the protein CASSEGAAKNIQYF. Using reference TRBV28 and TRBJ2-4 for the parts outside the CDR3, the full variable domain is DVKVTQSSRYLVKRTGEKVFLECVQDMDHENMFWYRQDPGLGLRLIYFSYDVKMKEKGDIPEGYSVSREKKERFSLILESASTNQTSMYLCASSEGAAKNIQYFGAGTRLSVL.

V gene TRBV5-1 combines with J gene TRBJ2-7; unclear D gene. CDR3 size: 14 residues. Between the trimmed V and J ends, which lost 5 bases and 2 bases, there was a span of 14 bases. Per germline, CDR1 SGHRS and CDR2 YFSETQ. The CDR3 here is CASRYLPGPYEQYF. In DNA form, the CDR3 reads TGCGCCAGCAGATACCTCCCTGGCCCCTACGAGCAGTACTTC.

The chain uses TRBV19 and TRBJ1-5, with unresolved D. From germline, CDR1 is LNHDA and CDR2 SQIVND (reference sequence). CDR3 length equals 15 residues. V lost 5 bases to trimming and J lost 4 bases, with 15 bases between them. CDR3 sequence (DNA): TGTGCCAGTAGTGTACCCAGACCGACAAATCAGCCCCAGCATTTT. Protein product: CASSVPRPTNQPQHF.

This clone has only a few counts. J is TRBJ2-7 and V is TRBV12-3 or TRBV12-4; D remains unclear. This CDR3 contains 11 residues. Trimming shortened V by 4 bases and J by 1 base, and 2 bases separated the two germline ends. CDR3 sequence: CASSSSYEQYF. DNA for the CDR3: TGTGCCAGCAGTTCTTCCTACGAGCAGTACTTC.

The CDR3, as DNA: TGTGCCAGCAGCGTTGGGACAGGGGCATACAATGAGCAGTTCTTC. Amino acid sequence: CASSVGTGAYNEQFF. The V call is TRBV11-2, the J call TRBJ2-1; TRBD1 matches 10 bases. Unmatched junction bases numbered 5, after V lost 5 bases and J lost 4 bases. The length of the CDR3 is 15 residues. CDR1 and CDR2 (germline): SGHAT, FQNNGV.

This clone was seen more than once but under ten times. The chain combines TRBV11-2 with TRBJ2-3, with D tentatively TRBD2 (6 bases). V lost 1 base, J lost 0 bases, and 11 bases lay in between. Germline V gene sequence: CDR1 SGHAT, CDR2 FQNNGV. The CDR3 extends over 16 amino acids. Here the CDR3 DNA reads TGTGCCAGCAGCTTAGTACGGGGGTTAAGCACAGATACGCAGTATTTT. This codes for CASSLVRGLSTDTQYF.

The CDR3 sequence is CAISRTGRNTEAFF. For the CDR3, the DNA is TGTGCCATCAGTCGGACAGGTCGGAACACTGAAGCTTTCTTT. This sequence joins TRBV10-3 and TRBJ1-1; 7 bases align to TRBD1. The CDR3 length is 14 residues. Trimming at V came to 5 bases and at J to 1 base, leaving 4 bases not matched to a gene. Germline CDR1 is ENHRY and CDR2 is SYGVKD.